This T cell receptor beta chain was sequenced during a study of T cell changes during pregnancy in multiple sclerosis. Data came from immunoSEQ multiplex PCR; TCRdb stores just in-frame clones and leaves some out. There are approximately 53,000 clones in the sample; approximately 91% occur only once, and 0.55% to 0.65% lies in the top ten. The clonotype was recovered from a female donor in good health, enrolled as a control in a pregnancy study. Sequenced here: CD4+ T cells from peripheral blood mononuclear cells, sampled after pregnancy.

The CDR3 coding sequence is TGTGCCACCAGCAGGGGAGGTACGGCCTACGAGCAGTACTTC. Its protein product is CATSRGGTAYEQYF. The chain links TRBV15 to TRBJ2-5, with D possibly TRBD2 on 6 matching bases. The DNA end is more similar to TRBJ2-7, so the J call may be wrong. This CDR3 spans 14 amino acids. The V gene's germline CDR1 is LNHNV and CDR2 YYDKDF (reference sequence).